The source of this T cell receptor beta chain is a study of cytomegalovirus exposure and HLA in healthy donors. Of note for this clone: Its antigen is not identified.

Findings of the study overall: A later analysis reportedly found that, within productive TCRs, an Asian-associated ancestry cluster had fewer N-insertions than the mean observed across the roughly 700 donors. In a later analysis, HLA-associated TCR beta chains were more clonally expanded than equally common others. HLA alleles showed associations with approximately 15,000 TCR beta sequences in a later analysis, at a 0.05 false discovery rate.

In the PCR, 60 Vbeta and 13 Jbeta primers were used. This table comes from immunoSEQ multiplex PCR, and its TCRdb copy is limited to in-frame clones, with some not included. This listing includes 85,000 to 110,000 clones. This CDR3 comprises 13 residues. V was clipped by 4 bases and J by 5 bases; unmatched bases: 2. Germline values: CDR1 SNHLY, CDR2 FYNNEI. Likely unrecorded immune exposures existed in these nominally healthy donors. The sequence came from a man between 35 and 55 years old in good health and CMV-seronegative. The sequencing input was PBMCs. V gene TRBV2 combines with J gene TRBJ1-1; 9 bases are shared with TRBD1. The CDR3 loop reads CASSGDRVTEAFF. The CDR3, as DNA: TGTGCCAGCAGTGGGGACAGGGTAACTGAAGCTTTCTTT.